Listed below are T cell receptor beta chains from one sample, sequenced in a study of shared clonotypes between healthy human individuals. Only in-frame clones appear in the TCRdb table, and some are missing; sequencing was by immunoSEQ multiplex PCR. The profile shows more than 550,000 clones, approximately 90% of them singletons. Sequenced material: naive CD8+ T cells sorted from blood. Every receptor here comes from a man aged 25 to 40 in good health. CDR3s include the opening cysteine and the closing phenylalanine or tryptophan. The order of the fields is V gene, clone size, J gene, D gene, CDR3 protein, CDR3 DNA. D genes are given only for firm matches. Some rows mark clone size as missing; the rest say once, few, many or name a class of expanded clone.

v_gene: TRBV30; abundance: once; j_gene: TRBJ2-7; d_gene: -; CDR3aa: CAWSEGILRSYEQYF; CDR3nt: TGTGCCTGGAGTGAGGGGATTCTTAGGTCCTACGAGCAGTACTTC
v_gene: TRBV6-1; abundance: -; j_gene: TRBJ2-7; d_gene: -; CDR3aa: CATGEGALSSYEQYF; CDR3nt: TGTGCCACCGGTGAAGGGGCACTCTCTTCTTACGAGCAGTACTTC
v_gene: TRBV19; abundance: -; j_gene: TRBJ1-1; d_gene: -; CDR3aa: CASSERTIEAFF; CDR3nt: TGTGCCAGTAGCGAACGGACGATTGAAGCTTTCTTT
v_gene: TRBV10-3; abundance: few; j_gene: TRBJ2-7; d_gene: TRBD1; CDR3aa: CAIGTGNSYEQYF; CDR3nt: TGTGCCATAGGGACAGGGAATTCCTACGAGCAGTACTTC
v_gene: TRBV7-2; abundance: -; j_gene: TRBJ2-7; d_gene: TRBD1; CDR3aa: CASSSYRGKYEQYF; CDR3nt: TGCGCCAGCAGCTCCTACAGGGGGAAGTACGAGCAGTACTTC
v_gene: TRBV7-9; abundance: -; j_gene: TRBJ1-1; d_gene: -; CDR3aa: CASSPTQGPDTEAFF; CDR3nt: TGTGCCAGCAGCCCTACACAGGGTCCGGACACTGAAGCTTTCTTT
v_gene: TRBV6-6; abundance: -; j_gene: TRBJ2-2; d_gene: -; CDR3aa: CASMRGPTGELFF; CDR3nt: TGTGCCAGCATGCGGGGTCCCACCGGGGAGCTGTTTTTT
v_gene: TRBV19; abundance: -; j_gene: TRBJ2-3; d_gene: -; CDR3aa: CASAPQRGTDTQYF; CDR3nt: TGTGCCAGTGCGCCCCAGCGGGGCACAGATACGCAGTATTTT
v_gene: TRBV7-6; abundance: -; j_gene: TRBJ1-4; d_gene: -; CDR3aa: CASSLGGVNEKLFF; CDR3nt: TGTGCCAGCAGCTTAGGAGGAGTTAATGAAAAACTGTTTTTT
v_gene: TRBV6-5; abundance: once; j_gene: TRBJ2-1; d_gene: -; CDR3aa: CASSYYGTLEQFF; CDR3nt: TGTGCCAGCAGTTATTACGGGACTCTCGAGCAGTTCTTC
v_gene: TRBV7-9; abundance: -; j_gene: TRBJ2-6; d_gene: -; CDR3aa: CASSSHLLDVSGANVLTF; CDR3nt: TGTGCCAGCAGCTCCCATTTATTAGACGTGAGTGGGGCCAACGTCCTGACTTTC
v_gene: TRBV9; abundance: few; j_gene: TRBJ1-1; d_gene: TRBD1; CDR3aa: CASSGTGLEAFF; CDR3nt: TGTGCCAGCAGCGGGACAGGACTTGAAGCTTTCTTT
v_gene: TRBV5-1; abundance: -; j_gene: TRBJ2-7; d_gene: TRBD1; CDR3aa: CASSTGTGGPYEQYF; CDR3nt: TGCGCCAGCAGCACTGGGACAGGGGGCCCCTACGAGCAGTACTTC
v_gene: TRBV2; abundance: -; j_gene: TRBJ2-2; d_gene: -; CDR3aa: CASRGGADTTGELFF; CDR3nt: TGTGCCAGCCGAGGGGGGGCGGATACCACCGGGGAGCTGTTTTTT
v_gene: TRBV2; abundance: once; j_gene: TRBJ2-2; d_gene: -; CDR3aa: CASSEADELQNTGELFF; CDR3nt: TGTGCCAGCAGTGAAGCGGACGAGCTTCAGAACACCGGGGAGCTGTTTTTT
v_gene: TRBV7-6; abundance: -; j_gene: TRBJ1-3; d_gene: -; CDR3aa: CASSSDTSSGNTIYF; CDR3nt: TGTGCCAGCAGCTCGGACACGAGCTCTGGAAACACCATATATTTT
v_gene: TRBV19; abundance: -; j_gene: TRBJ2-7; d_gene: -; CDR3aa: CASSTRQDYEQYF; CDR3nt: TGTGCCAGTAGTACAAGACAGGATTACGAGCAGTACTTC
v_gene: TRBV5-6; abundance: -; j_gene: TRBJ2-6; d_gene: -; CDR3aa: CASSFPSFSGANVLTF; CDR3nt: TGTGCCAGCAGCTTCCCAAGTTTCTCTGGGGCCAACGTCCTGACTTTC
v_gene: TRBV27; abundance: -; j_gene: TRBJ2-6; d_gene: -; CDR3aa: CASGPSRARARSGANVLTF; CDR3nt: TGTGCCAGCGGGCCCTCGCGGGCCAGAGCCCGGTCTGGGGCCAACGTCCTGACTTTC
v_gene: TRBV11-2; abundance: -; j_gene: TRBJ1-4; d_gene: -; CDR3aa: CASSPADGHVEKLFF; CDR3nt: TGTGCCAGCAGCCCCGCGGACGGTCATGTTGAAAAACTGTTTTTT
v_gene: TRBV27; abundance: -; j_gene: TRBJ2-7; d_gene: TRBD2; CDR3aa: CASSWTILAGRYEQYF; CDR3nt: TGTGCCAGCAGTTGGACTATACTAGCGGGAAGGTACGAGCAGTACTTC
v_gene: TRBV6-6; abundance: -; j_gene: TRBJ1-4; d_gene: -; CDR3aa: CASSYSQGREKLFF; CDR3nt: TGTGCCAGCAGTTACAGTCAGGGGCGTGAAAAACTGTTTTTT
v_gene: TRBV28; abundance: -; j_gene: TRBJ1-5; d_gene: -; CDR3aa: CATRAGRDQPQHF; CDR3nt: TGTGCCACGCGCGCGGGTAGGGATCAGCCCCAGCATTTT
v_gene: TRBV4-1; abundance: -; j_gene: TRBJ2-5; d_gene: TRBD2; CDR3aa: CASSPLAGGREETQYF; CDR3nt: TGCGCCAGCAGCCCACTAGCGGGAGGGCGCGAAGAGACCCAGTACTTC
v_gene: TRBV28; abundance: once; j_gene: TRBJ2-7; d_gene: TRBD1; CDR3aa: CASSTNNAHRGLNPYEQYF; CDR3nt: TGTGCCAGCAGTACCAATAACGCTCACAGGGGGCTAAACCCCTACGAGCAGTACTTC
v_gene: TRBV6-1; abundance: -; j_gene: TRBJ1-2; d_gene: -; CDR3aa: CAGGAGYGYTF; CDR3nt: TGTGCCGGTGGGGCAGGGTATGGCTACACCTTC
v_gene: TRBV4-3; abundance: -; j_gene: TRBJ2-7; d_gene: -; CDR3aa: CASSHGRGSFYEQYF; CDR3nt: TGCGCCAGCAGCCACGGACGGGGTTCGTTCTACGAGCAGTACTTC
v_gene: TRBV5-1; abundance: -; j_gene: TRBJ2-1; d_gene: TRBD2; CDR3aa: CASSRRRESYNEQFF; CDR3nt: TGCGCCAGCAGCAGGAGGCGGGAGTCCTACAATGAGCAGTTCTTC
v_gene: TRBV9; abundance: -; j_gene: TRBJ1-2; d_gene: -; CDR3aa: CASGSPYPVGVLDGYTF; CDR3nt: TGTGCCAGCGGTAGTCCCTACCCGGTGGGGGTCCTTGATGGCTACACCTTC
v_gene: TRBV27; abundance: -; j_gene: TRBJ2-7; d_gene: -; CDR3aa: CASRQGGSYEQYF; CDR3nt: TGTGCCAGCAGACAGGGTGGGTCCTACGAGCAGTACTTC
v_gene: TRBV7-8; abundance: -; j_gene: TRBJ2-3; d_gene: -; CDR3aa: CASSPSRGVVITDTQYF; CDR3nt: TGTGCCAGCAGCCCCTCGAGGGGGGTTGTAATAACAGATACGCAGTATTTT
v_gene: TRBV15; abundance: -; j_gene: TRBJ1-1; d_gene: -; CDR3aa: CATSRRGDTEAFF; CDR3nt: TGTGCCACCAGCAGGAGGGGGGACACTGAAGCTTTCTTT
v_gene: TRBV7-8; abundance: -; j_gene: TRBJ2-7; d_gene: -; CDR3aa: CASSSAGTTSYEQYF; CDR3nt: TGTGCCAGCAGCTCGGCCGGGACGACTTCCTACGAGCAGTACTTC
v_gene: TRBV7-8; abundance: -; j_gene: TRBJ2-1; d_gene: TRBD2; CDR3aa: CASSLGLAVQEQFF; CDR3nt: TGTGCCAGCAGCTTAGGACTAGCGGTACAGGAGCAGTTCTTC
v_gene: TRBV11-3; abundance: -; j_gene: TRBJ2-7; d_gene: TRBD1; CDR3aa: CASSQRDRAHEQYF; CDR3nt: TGTGCCAGCAGCCAGCGGGACAGGGCGCACGAGCAGTACTTC
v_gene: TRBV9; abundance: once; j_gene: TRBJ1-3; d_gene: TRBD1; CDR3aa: CASSFGGTADSRNTIYF; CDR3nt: TGTGCCAGCAGTTTTGGGGGGACAGCAGACTCGCGAAACACCATATATTTT
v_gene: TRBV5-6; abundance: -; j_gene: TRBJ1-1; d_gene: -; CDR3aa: CASSSTAEAFF; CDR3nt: TGTGCCAGCAGCTCGACGGCTGAAGCTTTCTTT
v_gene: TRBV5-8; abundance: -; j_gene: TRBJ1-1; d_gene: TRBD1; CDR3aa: CASSAPDRGFIGVLYTEAFF; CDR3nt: TGTGCCAGCAGCGCCCCGGACAGGGGGTTTATCGGAGTGTTATACACTGAAGCTTTCTTT
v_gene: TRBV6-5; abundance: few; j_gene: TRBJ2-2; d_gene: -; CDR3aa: CASSYGLPTGELFF; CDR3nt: TGTGCCAGCAGTTACGGTCTCCCCACCGGGGAGCTGTTTTTT
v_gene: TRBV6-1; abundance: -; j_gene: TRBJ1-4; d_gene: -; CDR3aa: CASSEAPVGFNEKLFF; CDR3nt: TGTGCCAGCAGTGAAGCGCCGGTAGGATTTAATGAAAAACTGTTTTTT
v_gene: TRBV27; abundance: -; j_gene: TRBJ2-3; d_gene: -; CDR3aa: CASSSSSGLSTDTQYF; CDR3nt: TGTGCCAGCAGTTCTTCCTCGGGCCTTAGCACAGATACGCAGTATTTT
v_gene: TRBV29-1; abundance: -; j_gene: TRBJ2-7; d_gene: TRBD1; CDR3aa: CSVTPGQGYLEQYF; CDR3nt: TGCAGCGTTACTCCGGGACAGGGGTATCTCGAGCAGTACTTC
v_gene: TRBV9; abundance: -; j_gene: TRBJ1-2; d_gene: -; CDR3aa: CASSTGGGTRLSGYTF; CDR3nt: TGTGCCAGCAGCACCGGGGGGGGGACCCGATTATCCGGCTACACCTTC
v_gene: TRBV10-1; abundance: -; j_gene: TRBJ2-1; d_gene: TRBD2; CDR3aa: CASSDWSGSGEQFF; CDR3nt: TGCGCCAGCAGTGATTGGAGCGGGAGTGGTGAGCAGTTCTTC
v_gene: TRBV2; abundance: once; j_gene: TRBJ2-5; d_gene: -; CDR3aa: CASMGQGRGTQYF; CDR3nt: TGTGCCAGCATGGGGCAGGGTCGGGGGACCCAGTACTTC
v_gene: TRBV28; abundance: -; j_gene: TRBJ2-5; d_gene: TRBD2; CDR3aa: CASRSLLAGGYQETQYF; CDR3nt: TGTGCCAGCAGATCCCTCCTAGCGGGAGGGTACCAAGAGACCCAGTACTTC
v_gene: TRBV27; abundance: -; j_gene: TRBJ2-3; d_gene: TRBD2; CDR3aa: CASNKGGRKDTQYF; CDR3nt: TGTGCCAGCAACAAAGGCGGGAGAAAAGATACGCAGTATTTT
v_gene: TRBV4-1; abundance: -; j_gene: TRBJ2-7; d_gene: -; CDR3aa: CASSQEIPYEQYF; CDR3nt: TGCGCCAGCAGCCAAGAGATACCCTACGAGCAGTACTTC